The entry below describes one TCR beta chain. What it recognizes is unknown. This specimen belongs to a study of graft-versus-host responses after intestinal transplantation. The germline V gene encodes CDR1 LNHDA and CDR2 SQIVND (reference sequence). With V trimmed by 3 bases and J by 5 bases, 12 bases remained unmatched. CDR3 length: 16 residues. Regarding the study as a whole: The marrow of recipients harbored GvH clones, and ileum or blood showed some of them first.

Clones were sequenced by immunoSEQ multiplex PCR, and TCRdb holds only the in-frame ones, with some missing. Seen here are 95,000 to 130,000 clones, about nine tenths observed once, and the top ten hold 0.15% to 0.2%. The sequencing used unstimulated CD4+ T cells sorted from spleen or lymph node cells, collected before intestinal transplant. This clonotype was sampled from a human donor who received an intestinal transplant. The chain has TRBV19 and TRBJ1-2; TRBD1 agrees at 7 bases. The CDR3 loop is CASSIEHRTGAYGYTF. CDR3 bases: TGTGCCAGTAGTATCGAGCATCGGACAGGAGCTTATGGCTACACCTTC.